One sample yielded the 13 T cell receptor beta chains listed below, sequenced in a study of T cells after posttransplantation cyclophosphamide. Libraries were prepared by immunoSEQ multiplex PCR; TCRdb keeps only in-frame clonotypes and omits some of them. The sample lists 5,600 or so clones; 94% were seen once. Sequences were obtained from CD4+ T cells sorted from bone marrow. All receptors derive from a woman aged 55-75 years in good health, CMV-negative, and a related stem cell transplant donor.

The DNA for the CDR3 is TGTGCCAGCAGTCCCCAGCAGGGCGGGGAGCTGTTTTTT. As protein: CASSPQQGGELFF. The chain joins TRBV6-1 to TRBJ2-2; TRBD1 might be the D (5 bases). V lost 5 bases and J lost 7, with 11 bases in between. The CDR3 loop spans 13 amino acids. The germline CDR1 and CDR2 sequences are MNHNS and SASEGT.

CDR3 nucleotides: TGTGCCAGCAGAAGGGACAGCCAAGAGACCCAGTACTTC. Amino acids: CASRRDSQETQYF. The rearrangement links TRBV2 to TRBJ2-5; 7 bases map to TRBD1. The junction had 2 bases not matched to a gene; V was cut back by 6 bases and J by 1 base. CDR1 is SNHLY, CDR2 FYNNEI, per germline. This CDR3 comprises 13 residues.

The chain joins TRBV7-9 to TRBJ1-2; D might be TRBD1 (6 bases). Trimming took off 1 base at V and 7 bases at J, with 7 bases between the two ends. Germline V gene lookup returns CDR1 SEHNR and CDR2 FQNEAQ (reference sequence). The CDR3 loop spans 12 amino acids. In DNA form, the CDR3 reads TGTGCCAGCAGCTTAGAACAGGGTGGCTACACCTTC. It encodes CASSLEQGGYTF.

CDR3 sequence: CASSVAPVDRGLYTEAFF. The CDR3 DNA is TGTGCCAGCAGCGTAGCTCCCGTGGACCGCGGACTTTACACTGAAGCTTTCTTT. The chain combines TRBV9 with TRBJ1-1; D is ambiguous. V lost 0 bases and J lost 3, with 21 bases in between. This CDR3 spans 18 amino acids. Germline V gives CDR1 SGDLS, CDR2 YYNGEE.

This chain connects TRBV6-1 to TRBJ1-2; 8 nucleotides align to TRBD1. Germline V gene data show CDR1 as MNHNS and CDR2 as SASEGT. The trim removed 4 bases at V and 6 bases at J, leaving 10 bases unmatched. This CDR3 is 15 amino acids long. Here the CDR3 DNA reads TGTGCCAGCAGTGCATCACCACAGGGGGGGCATGGCTACACCTTC. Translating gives CASSASPQGGHGYTF.

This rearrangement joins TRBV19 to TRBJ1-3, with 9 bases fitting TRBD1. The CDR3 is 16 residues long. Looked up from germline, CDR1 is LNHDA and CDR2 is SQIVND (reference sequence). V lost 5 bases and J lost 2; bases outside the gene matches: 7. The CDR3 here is CASSFHRGLAGNTIYF. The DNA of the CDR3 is TGTGCCAGTAGTTTCCACAGGGGGCTCGCTGGAAACACCATATATTTT.

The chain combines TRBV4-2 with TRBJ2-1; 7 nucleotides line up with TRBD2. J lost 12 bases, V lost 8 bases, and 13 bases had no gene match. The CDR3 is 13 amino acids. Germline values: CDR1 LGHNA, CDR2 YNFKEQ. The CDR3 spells CASGSGWEVGQFF. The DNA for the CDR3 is TGTGCCAGCGGTAGCGGGTGGGAGGTAGGGCAGTTCTTC.

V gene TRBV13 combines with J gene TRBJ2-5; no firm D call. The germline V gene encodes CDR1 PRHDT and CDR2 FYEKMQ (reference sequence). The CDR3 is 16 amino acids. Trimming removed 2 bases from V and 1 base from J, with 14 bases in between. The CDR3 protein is CASSLYDRGSQETQYF. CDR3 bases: TGTGCCAGCAGCTTATATGACCGCGGCAGCCAAGAGACCCAGTACTTC.

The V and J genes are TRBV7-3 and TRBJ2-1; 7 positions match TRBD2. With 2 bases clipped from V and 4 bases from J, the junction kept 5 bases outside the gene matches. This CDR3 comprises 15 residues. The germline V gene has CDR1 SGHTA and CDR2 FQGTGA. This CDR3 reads CASSLVSGVYNEQFF. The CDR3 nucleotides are TGTGCCAGCAGCTTAGTGAGCGGGGTTTACAATGAGCAGTTCTTC.

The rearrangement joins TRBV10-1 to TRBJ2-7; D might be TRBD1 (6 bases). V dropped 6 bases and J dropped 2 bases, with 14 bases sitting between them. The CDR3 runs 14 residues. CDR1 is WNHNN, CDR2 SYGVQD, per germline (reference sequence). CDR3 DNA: TGCGCCAGCAGATGCCAGGGGCCCACCTACGAGCAGTACTTC. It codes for CASRCQGPTYEQYF.

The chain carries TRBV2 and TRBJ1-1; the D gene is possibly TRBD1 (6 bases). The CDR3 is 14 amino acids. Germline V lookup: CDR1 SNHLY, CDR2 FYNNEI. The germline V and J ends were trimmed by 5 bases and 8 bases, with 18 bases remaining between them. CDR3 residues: CASSPQGPSIEAFF. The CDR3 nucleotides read TGTGCCAGCAGTCCACAGGGCCCAAGCATAGAAGCTTTCTTT.

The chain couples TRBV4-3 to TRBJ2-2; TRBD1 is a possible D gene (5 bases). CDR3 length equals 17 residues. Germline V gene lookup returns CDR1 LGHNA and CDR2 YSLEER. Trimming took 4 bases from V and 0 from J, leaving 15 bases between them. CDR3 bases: TGCGCCAGCAGCCGCGGCCCGGGCAGGGCGAACACCGGGGAGCTGTTTTTT. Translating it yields CASSRGPGRANTGELFF.

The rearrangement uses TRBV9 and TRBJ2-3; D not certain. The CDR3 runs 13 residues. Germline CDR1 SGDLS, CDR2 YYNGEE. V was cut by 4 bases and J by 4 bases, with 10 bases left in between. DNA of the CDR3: TGTGCCAGCAGCAGAGGATTTCCAGATACGCAGTATTTT. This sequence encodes CASSRGFPDTQYF.